This T cell receptor beta chain was found in a study of cytomegalovirus exposure and HLA in healthy donors. Concerning this clone itself: Its cognate antigen is unknown.

Study-level points and caveats: Exclusion applied to some V segments, including TRBV6-2 and TRBV6-3, as they were indistinguishable. In a later analysis, compared with equally common non-associated chains, HLA-associated beta chains were more expanded.

Germline loops: CDR1 LNHNV, CDR2 YYDKDF (reference sequence). CDR3 size: 12 residues. V was pared by 1 base and J by 14 bases, with 13 bases between. PCR involved 60 Vbeta and 13 Jbeta primers. Data came from immunoSEQ multiplex PCR; TCRdb stores just in-frame clones and leaves some out. The top ten clones hold roughly 0.69% of a sample with roughly 140,000 clones, 60% to 80% of them seen once. The source material was PBMCs. The rearrangement joins TRBV15 to TRBJ2-3; D is uncertain. The clonotype comes from a male donor in good health and CMV-seronegative. The CDR3 DNA follows: TGTGCCACCAGCAGAGCCCACCCCCCCGGGTATTTT. Residues: CATSRAHPPGYF.